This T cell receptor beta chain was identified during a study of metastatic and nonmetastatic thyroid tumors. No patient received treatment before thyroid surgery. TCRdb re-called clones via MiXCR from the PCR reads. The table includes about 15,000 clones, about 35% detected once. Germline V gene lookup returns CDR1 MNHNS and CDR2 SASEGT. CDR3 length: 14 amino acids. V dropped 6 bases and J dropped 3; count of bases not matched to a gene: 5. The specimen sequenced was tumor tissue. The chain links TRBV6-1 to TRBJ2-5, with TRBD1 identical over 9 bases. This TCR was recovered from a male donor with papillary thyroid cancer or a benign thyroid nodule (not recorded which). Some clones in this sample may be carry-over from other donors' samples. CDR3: CASRDTGGKETQYF. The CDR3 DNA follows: TGTGCCAGCAGGGATACAGGGGGCAAAGAGACCCAGTACTTC.